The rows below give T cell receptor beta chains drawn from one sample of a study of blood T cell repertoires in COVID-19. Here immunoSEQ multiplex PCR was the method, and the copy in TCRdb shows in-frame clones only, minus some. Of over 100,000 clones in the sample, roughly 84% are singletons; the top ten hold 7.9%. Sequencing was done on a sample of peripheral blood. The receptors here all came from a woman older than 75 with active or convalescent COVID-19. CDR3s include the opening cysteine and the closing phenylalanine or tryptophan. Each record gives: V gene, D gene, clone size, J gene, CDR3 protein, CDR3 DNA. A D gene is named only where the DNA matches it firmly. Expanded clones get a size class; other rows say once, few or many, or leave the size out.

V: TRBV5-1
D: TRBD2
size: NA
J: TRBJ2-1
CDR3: CASSLQLRESEQFF
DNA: TGCGCCAGCAGCTTGCAGCTGCGGGAGAGTGAGCAGTTCTTC

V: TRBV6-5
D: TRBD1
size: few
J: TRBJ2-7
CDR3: CASTRDRGLVEQYF
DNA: TGTGCCAGCACCCGGGACAGGGGGCTTGTTGAGCAGTACTTC

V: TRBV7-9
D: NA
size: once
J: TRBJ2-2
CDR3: CASNPRVTGELFF
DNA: TGTGCCAGCAACCCGCGGGTCACCGGGGAGCTGTTTTTT

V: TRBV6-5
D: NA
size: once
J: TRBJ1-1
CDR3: CASSYSTGVNTEAFF
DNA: TGTGCCAGCAGTTACTCCACAGGCGTGAACACTGAAGCTTTCTTT

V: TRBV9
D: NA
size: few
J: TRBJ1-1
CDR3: CASSVAGQIKNTEAFF
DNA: TGTGCCAGCAGCGTAGCTGGTCAGATCAAGAACACTGAAGCTTTCTTT

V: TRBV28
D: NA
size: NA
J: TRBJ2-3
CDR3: CASSLRGNTDTQYF
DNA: TGTGCCAGCAGTTTGAGAGGCAACACAGATACGCAGTATTTT

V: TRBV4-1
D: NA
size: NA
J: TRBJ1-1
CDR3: CASSSYRLVNEAFF
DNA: TGCGCCAGCAGCTCCTACCGGTTAGTAAATGAAGCTTTCTTT

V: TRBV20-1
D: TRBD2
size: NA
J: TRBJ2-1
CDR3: CSASGLAERASYNEQFF
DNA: TGCAGTGCTAGTGGCCTAGCGGAGAGGGCCTCCTACAATGAGCAGTTCTTC

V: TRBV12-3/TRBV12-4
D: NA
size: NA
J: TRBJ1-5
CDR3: CASSGNLGQPQHF
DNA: TGTGCCAGCAGTGGTAACCTCGGGCAGCCCCAGCATTTT

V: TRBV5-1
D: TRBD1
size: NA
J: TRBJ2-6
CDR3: CASSLTGVWAGANVLTF
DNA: TGCGCCAGCAGCTTGACAGGGGTATGGGCTGGGGCCAACGTCCTGACTTTC

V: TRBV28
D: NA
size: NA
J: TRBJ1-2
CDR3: CASTLGGYYGYTF
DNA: TGTGCCAGCACTCTTGGGGGGTACTATGGCTACACCTTC

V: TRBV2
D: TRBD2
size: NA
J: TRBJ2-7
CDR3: CASSGRTSGYYSYEQYF
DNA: TGTGCCAGCAGTGGCCGGACTAGCGGATATTACTCCTACGAGCAGTACTTC

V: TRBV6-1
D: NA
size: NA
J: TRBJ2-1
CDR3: CASSEESTTPYNEQFF
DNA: TGTGCCAGCAGTGAAGAGAGTACTACCCCCTACAATGAGCAGTTCTTC

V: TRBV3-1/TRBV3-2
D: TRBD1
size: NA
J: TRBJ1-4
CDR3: CASSQVFGTGNEKLFF
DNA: TGTGCCAGCAGCCAAGTCTTCGGGACAGGGAATGAAAAACTGTTTTTT

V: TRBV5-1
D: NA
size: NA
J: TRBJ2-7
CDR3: CASSPPWTSYEQYF
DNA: TGCGCCAGCAGCCCCCCTTGGACTTCCTACGAGCAGTACTTC

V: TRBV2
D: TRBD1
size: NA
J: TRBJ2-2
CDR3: CASSEVLGQGISGELFF
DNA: TGTGCCAGCAGTGAGGTTCTGGGACAGGGGATATCCGGGGAGCTGTTTTTT

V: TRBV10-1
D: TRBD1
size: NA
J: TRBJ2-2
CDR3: CASSQEVGQGDTGELFF
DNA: TGCGCCAGCAGTCAAGAGGTAGGACAGGGGGACACCGGGGAGCTGTTTTTT

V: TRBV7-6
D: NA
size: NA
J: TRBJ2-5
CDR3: CASSPPVGLSGTQYF
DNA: TGTGCCAGCAGCCCACCGGTTGGGCTCTCTGGGACCCAGTACTTC

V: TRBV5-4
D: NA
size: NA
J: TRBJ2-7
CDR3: CASSFGQGGLYEQYF
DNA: TGTGCCAGCAGCTTTGGGCAGGGGGGTCTCTACGAGCAGTACTTC

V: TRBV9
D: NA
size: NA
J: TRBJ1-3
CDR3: CASSLEGGSGNTIYF
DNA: TGTGCCAGCAGCTTAGAAGGGGGCTCTGGAAACACCATATATTTT

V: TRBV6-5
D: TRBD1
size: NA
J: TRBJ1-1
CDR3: CASSPGQGPEAFF
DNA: TGTGCCAGCAGTCCCGGACAGGGACCTGAAGCTTTCTTT

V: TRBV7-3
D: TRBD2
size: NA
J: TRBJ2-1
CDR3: CASSSRLAGSSHNEQFF
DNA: TGTGCCAGCAGCTCCCGACTAGCCGGGAGTAGCCACAATGAGCAGTTCTTC

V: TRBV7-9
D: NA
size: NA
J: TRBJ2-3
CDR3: CASSTSQGTDTQYF
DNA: TGTGCCAGCAGCACATCCCAGGGGACAGATACGCAGTATTTT

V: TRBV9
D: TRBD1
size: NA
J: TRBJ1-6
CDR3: CASSVAQGESPLHF
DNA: TGTGCCAGCAGCGTAGCTCAGGGGGAATCACCCCTCCACTTT

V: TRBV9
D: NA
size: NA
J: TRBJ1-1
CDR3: CASSVGGERTEAFF
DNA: TGTGCCAGCAGCGTAGGGGGGGAGAGGACTGAAGCTTTCTTT

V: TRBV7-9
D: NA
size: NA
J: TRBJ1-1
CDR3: CASSADGTPFLAFF
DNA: TGTGCCAGCAGCGCAGACGGGACACCCTTTCTTGCTTTCTTT

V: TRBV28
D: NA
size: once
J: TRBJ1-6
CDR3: CASSLWGRADSPLHF
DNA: TGTGCCAGCAGTTTATGGGGCAGGGCGGATTCACCCCTCCACTTT

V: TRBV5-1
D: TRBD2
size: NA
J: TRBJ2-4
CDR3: CASSLPTSGSQNIQYF
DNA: TGCGCCAGCAGCTTGCCGACTAGCGGGAGCCAAAACATTCAGTACTTC

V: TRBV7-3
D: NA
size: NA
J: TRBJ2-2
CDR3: CAGGSYANTGELFF
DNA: TGTGCCGGCGGGTCTTACGCGAACACCGGGGAGCTGTTTTTT

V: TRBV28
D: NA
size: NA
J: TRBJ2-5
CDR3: CASSGAVLETQYF
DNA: TGTGCCAGCAGTGGAGCGGTTTTAGAGACCCAGTACTTC

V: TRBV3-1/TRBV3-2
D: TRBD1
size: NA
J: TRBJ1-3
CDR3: CASSTPTGSRNTIYF
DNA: TGTGCCAGCAGCACCCCGACAGGGAGTCGAAACACCATATATTTT

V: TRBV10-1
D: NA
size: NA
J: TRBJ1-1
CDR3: CASSEVRNTEAFF
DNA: TGCGCCAGCAGTGAGGTCAGGAACACTGAAGCTTTCTTT

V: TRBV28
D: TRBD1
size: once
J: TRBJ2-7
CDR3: CASLTRTGPYEQYF
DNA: TGTGCCAGCTTGACACGGACAGGACCCTACGAGCAGTACTTC

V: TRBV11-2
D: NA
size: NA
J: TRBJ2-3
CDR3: CASSLGGLYDTQYF
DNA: TGTGCCAGCAGCTTAGGGGGGCTATACGATACGCAGTATTTT

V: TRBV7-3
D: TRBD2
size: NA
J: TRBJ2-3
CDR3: CASSQAGGPPDTQYF
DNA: TGTGCCAGCAGCCAAGCGGGAGGGCCCCCAGATACGCAGTATTTT

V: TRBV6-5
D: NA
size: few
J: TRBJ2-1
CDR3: CASIRDNSYNEQFF
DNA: TGTGCCAGCATTAGAGATAATTCCTACAATGAGCAGTTCTTC

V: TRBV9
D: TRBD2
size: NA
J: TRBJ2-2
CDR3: CASSVGGWREGRELFF
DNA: TGTGCCAGCAGCGTAGGGGGTTGGAGGGAGGGCCGGGAGCTGTTTTTT

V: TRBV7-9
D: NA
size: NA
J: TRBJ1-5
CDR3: CASSPTKAGIADQPQHF
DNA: TGTGCCAGCAGCCCCACCAAGGCGGGGATCGCGGATCAGCCCCAGCATTTT

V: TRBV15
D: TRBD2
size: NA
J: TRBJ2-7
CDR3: CATSRGLAGYEQYF
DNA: TGTGCCACCAGCAGAGGTCTAGCGGGGTACGAGCAGTACTTC

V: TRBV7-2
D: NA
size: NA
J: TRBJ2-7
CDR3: CASSAVHSYEQYF
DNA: TGTGCCAGCAGCGCGGTCCACTCCTACGAGCAGTACTTC

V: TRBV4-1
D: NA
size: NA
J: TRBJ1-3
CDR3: CASSQRNSGNTIYF
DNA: TGCGCCAGCAGCCAGAGGAACTCTGGAAACACCATATATTTT

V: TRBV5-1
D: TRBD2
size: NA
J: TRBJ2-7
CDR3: CASSLGPGRAVEQYF
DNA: TGCGCCAGCAGCTTGGGACCGGGGAGGGCCGTCGAGCAGTACTTC

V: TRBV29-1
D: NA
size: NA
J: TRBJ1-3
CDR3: CSVSSGNTGNTIYF
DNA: TGCAGCGTTTCCTCAGGGAATACTGGAAACACCATATATTTT

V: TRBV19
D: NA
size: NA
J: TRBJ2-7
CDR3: CASSPQVLGGYEQYF
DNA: TGTGCCAGTAGTCCACAGGTACTCGGAGGGTACGAGCAGTACTTC

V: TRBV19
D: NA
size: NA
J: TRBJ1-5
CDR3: CASSPDSGQPQHF
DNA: TGTGCCAGTAGCCCAGATTCAGGTCAGCCCCAGCATTTT

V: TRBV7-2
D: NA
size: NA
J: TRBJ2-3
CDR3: CASSLVPSGSGSTDTQYF
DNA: TGTGCCAGCAGCTTAGTCCCCTCGGGAAGCGGGAGCACAGATACGCAGTATTTT

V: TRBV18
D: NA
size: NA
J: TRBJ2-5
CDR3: CASSPRADFLETQYF
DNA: TGTGCCAGCTCACCAAGGGCGGACTTTTTGGAGACCCAGTACTTC

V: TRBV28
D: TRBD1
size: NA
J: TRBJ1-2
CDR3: CASNPGTGVNGYTF
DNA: TGTGCCAGCAACCCCGGGACAGGGGTTAATGGCTACACCTTC

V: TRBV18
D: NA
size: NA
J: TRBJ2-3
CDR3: CASSPSQAVGTSTDTQYF
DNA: TGTGCCAGCTCACCGTCCCAGGCCGTCGGGACTAGCACAGATACGCAGTATTTT

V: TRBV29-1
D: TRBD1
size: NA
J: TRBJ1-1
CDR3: CSGAGTGEAFF
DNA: TGCAGCGGAGCTGGGACAGGGGAAGCTTTCTTT

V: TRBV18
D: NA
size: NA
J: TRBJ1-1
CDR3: CASSPGRGVYEAFF
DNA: TGTGCCAGCTCACCAGGCAGGGGCGTTTATGAAGCTTTCTTT

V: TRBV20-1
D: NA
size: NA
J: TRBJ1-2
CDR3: CSSPGDYGYTF
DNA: TGCAGTTCCCCGGGGGACTATGGCTACACCTTC

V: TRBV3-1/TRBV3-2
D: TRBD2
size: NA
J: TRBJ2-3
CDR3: CASSPSGGRYTDTQYF
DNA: TGTGCCAGCAGCCCCTCGGGAGGGCGATACACAGATACGCAGTATTTT